The source of this T cell receptor beta chain is a study of Graves' ophthalmopathy and Graves' hyperthyroidism. In its sample, this clonotype was seen a few times. The sequenced template was RNA, covering the TCR beta CDR3 region. An initial RT-PCR round employing HTBI primers preceded a second-round multiplex PCR. TCRdb processed the multiplex PCR reads anew with MiXCR; each CDR3 protein has one entry. The sample lists some 360,000 distinct CDR3 sequences; approximately 17% were seen once. With 3 bases removed from V and 2 bases from J, the gap between germline ends came to 14 bases. The germline V gene encodes CDR1 LNHDA and CDR2 SQIVND (reference sequence). This CDR3 is built from 16 residues.

The sequence was collected from an adult woman with stable Graves' hyperthyroidism. The source material was peripheral blood. The chain carries TRBV19 and TRBJ1-3; D call uncertain. The CDR3 region is CASSIFRGRTGNTIYF. DNA for the CDR3: TGTGCCAGTAGTATCTTTCGTGGGAGAACTGGAAACACCATATATTTT.